This T cell receptor (beta chain) was identified during a study of blood T cell repertoires in COVID-19 (dated by TCRdb to 2018 to 2021). Notes on the research overall: Samples covering the acute and convalescent phases of COVID-19 were provided by collaborators in the United States, Italy and Spain. The sample metadata nearly always contained a de-identified subject ID, COVID-19 status, age in years and sex. The material from the prospective study consisted of cDNA or gDNA derived from T cells, B-cell-depleted T cells, or PBMCs. The dataset comprised deeply sampled blood TCRbeta repertoires from subjects exposed to, actively infected with, or recovered from COVID-19. The repertoires were released in a freely available public database intended as a resource for research on the immune response to SARS-CoV-2. Samples came from the ongoing ImmuneRACE study (first 160 participants) plus 1,254 subjects from 6 global collaborators. Where available, HLA class I and class II types were taken from metadata supplied by the sample provider and were not determined by assay-based typing. The research as a whole found: The quantity of clinical and demographic metadata differed by source and by participant and was supplied without curation.

The collaborating institutions used their own protocols to collect whole blood in K2EDTA tubes. For TCRbeta analysis, collaborators shipped samples as frozen whole blood, isolated PBMCs, or DNA extracted from either of those sample types. A remark on this clone: Its antigen is unknown. No qualities accompany the bases; no much larger clone lies one base away.

The CDR3 spans 13 residues, from the cysteine through the phenylalanine. Only the CDR3 part of the read is kept: 39 bases, read in frame from the first base. The junction shows trimming of 4 bases on V and 0 bases on J, plus 4 bases between the germline ends. CDR1 and CDR2, looked up from the germline V gene, are MNHEY and SVGAGI. The immunoSEQ Assay, a bias-controlled multiplex PCR, was used to amplify TCRbeta CDR3 regions from genomic DNA. The original pipeline was this. The number of nucleated cells in each sample was estimated by amplification of reference gene primers within the assay. Sequence reads were collapsed and filtered to measure the absolute abundance of every unique TCRbeta CDR3 rearrangement. For each sample, productive Simpson clonality was calculated as the square root of Simpson's diversity index across productive rearrangements. In TCRdb, the immuneACCESS table is reduced to in-frame sequences with V and J assigned. These tables do not hold every clone; where another copy was compared, an unresolved V gene accounts for under half, and the others remain unexplained. D and trimming come from the DNA, and the V and J calls and clone size come from that table. The sample includes approximately 98,000 clones, with 81% observed a single time. Clones ranked in the top ten supply roughly 4% of the sample.

The rearranged chain carries TRBV6-5 and TRBJ1-5; no confident D gene assignment can be made. Sequences were obtained from peripheral blood. The clonotype comes from a man aged 60-69 years with acute or convalescent COVID-19. The bases are TGTGCCAGCAGTTCTCTTAGCAATCAGCCCCAGCATTTT. It is translated as CASSSLSNQPQHF.